One and the same sample provided the 20 T cell receptor beta chains below, sequenced in a study of blood T cell repertoires in COVID-19. Measured with immunoSEQ multiplex PCR; TCRdb has only the in-frame clones, and not every one. The sample shows under 250,000 clones, approximately 82% of them seen only once. Specimen: peripheral blood. The receptors shown here come from a woman aged 45-59 years with acute or convalescent COVID-19.

This clone has a single count. The chain uses TRBV6-5 and TRBJ2-1; possibly TRBD1 for D (6 bases). The V end was cut by 7 bases, the J end by 6 bases, with 16 bases between. There are 14 residues in the CDR3. Germline V gives CDR1 MNHEY, CDR2 SVGAGI. CDR3 in DNA: TGTGCCAGCATCCCGACAGGACTGAGCAATGAGCAGTTCTTC. This sequence encodes CASIPTGLSNEQFF.

The V gene is TRBV30, the J gene TRBJ2-5; possible D gene TRBD2, 6 bases. The V gene lost 8 bases and the J gene lost 4 bases, with 14 bases spanning the gap. The CDR3 is 12 amino acids. Germline V lookup: CDR1 GTSNPN, CDR2 SVGIG (reference sequence). CDR3 nucleotides: TGTGCCCACAGGAGGGTAGGAGAGACCCAGTACTTC. Residues: CAHRRVGETQYF. Full variable domain (rest looked up from reference TRBV30 and TRBJ2-5): SQTIHQWPATLVQPVGSPLSLECTVEGTSNPNLYWYRQAAGRGLQLLFYSVGIGQISSEVPQNLSASRPQDRQFILSSKKLLLSDSGFYLCAHRRVGETQYFGPGTRLLVL.

The chain uses TRBV3-1 (or the pseudogene TRBV3-2) and TRBJ1-4; TRBD1 agrees at 8 bases. The V gene's germline CDR1 is LGHDT and CDR2 YNNKEL (reference sequence). Trimming took 1 base from V and 6 from J; bases not matched to a gene: 4. CDR3 length: 15 amino acids. The CDR3 DNA reads TGTGCCAGCAGCCAAGCGGGACAGGCCTATGAAAAACTGTTTTTT. It is translated as CASSQAGQAYEKLFF.

The chain recombines TRBV5-1 with TRBJ2-1; 9 bases align to TRBD2. The CDR3 is made up of 17 amino acids. CDR1 SGHRS and CDR2 YFSETQ come from the germline V gene. Trimming removed 1 base from V and 5 bases from J; junction bases left unmatched: 10. The CDR3 region is CASSLRIGAGGHNEQFF. The CDR3 DNA follows: TGCGCCAGCAGCTTGCGGATTGGGGCGGGAGGGCACAATGAGCAGTTCTTC. Based on the CDR3 plus reference TRBV5-1 and TRBJ2-1, the full variable domain is KAGVTQTPRYLIKTRGQQVTLSCSPISGHRSVSWYQQTPGQGLQFLFEYFSETQRNKGNFPGRFSGRQFSNSRSEMNVSTLELGDSALYLCASSLRIGAGGHNEQFFGPGTRLTVL.

This chain connects TRBV5-1 to TRBJ1-1; D is possibly TRBD1 (6 bases). The CDR3 has 13 residues. The V end was cut by 4 bases, the J end by 6 bases, with 13 bases between. CDR1 and CDR2 (germline): SGHRS, YFSETQ. CDR3 nucleotides: TGCGCCAGCAGCCAGGGGAGAGTCGCTGAAGCTTTCTTT. Amino acid sequence: CASSQGRVAEAFF.

The chain is built from TRBV9 and TRBJ2-7; a weak D match, TRBD1 (5 bases). This CDR3 comprises 14 residues. Trimming shortened V by 7 bases and J by 0 bases, and 14 bases separated the two germline ends. The germline V gene encodes CDR1 SGDLS and CDR2 YYNGEE. CDR3 nucleotide sequence: TGTGCCAGCTCAAGGGGCAGGAGCTCCTACGAGCAGTACTTC. It is translated as CASSRGRSSYEQYF.

This clone has only one observation. The CDR3 sequence is CASSQAATETQYF. In nucleotides, the CDR3 is TGTGCCAGCTCACAAGCCGCCACCGAGACCCAGTACTTC. This chain connects TRBV18 to TRBJ2-5; no reliable D call. The CDR3 runs 13 residues. V was shortened by 4 bases and J by 5 bases, with 11 bases between the two germline ends. Germline V CDR1 and CDR2: KGHSH, LQKENI.

V and J are TRBV27 and TRBJ2-7; TRBD2 matches 11 bases. J gave up 3 bases and V 5 bases, and 6 bases lay outside the gene matches. Per the germline V gene, CDR1 is MNHEY and CDR2 is SMNVEV (reference sequence). The CDR3 is 15 amino acids. Here the CDR3 reads CASSPGTSGDYEQYF. CDR3 sequence (DNA): TGTGCCAGCAGTCCCGGGACTAGCGGCGACTACGAGCAGTACTTC.

V gene TRBV28 combines with J gene TRBJ1-2; D is perhaps TRBD1 (5 bases). V was trimmed by 2 bases and J by 6 bases, leaving 13 bases between them. The CDR3 has 14 amino acids. Germline CDR1 reads MDHEN; CDR2 reads SYDVKM. CDR3 sequence: CASSLITGVDGYTF. In nucleotides, the CDR3 is TGTGCCAGCAGTTTAATTACGGGGGTCGATGGCTACACCTTC.

A remark on this clone: This same CDR3 is encoded by further DNA sequences in the sample. The chain has TRBV6-5 and TRBJ1-5; TRBD1 might be the D (5 bases). The V gene lost 4 bases and the J gene lost 4 bases, with 8 bases spanning the gap. CDR3 length: 13 residues. Germline assignment: CDR1 MNHEY and CDR2 SVGAGI. The CDR3 DNA is TGTGCCAGCAGTTTACAGGTGAATCAGCCCCAGCATTTT. Translation gives CASSLQVNQPQHF.

This clone has a single count. This rearrangement joins TRBV5-1 to TRBJ2-3; D might be TRBD2 (6 bases). The CDR3 is made up of 16 amino acids. V lost 4 bases, J lost 2 bases, and 17 bases lay in between. Germline loops: CDR1 SGHRS, CDR2 YFSETQ. CDR3 amino acids: CASSPASRGNTDTQYF. CDR3 bases: TGCGCCAGCAGCCCCGCCTCGCGGGGAAACACAGATACGCAGTATTTT.

This clone has more than one count but fewer than ten. DNA for the CDR3: TGTGCCAGCAGCTTAGATGCCAGCAGGGGAGCTTTCTTT. Its translation is CASSLDASRGAFF. The genes are TRBV11-2 and TRBJ1-1, with D possibly being TRBD1 (6 bases). V lost 0 bases and J 10 bases, leaving 12 bases between the germline ends. This CDR3 is built from 13 residues. Germline V gene sequence: CDR1 SGHAT, CDR2 FQNNGV.

This chain connects TRBV24-1 to TRBJ2-5; 8 bases line up with TRBD2. The CDR3 sequence is 16 residues long. Germline V CDR1 and CDR2: KGHDR, SFDVKD. With V trimmed by 5 bases and J by 4 bases, 11 bases remained unmatched. CDR3 in amino acids: CATSAFGRDKRETQYF. CDR3 DNA: TGTGCCACCAGTGCTTTCGGGAGGGATAAGAGAGAGACCCAGTACTTC.

This clone was recorded a few times. CDR3 DNA: TGTGCCAGCCGACCCTTAGCGGGAGGCTACAATGAGCAGTTCTTC. It yields the protein CASRPLAGGYNEQFF. The rearrangement links TRBV28 to TRBJ2-1; TRBD2 agrees at 10 bases. The CDR3 length is 15 residues. Looked up from germline, CDR1 is MDHEN and CDR2 is SYDVKM. V lost 8 bases and J lost 3; bases outside the gene matches: 7.

The genes are TRBV9 and TRBJ1-4; a weak D match, TRBD1 (5 bases). Per the germline V gene, CDR1 is SGDLS and CDR2 is YYNGEE. Trimming left V 4 bases short and J 3 bases short, with 13 bases between. This CDR3 region has 15 residues. The CDR3 is CASSWGGGSNEKLFF. The CDR3 coding sequence is TGTGCCAGCAGCTGGGGCGGGGGATCTAATGAAAAACTGTTTTTT.

A remark on this clone: Other DNA sequences of this sample code for an identical CDR3. This chain links TRBV9 with TRBJ2-5; no firm D call. The CDR3 is 14 amino acids. V was clipped by 0 bases and J by 0 bases, with 6 bases between them. Germline V gene data show CDR1 as SGDLS and CDR2 as YYNGEE. CDR3 in amino acids: CASSVGQDQETQYF. As DNA, the CDR3 is TGTGCCAGCAGCGTAGGGCAGGACCAAGAGACCCAGTACTTC.

The chain recombines TRBV2 with TRBJ2-1; 7 nucleotides align to TRBD2. This CDR3 has 15 amino acids. The V segment lost 1 base and the J segment 6 bases; nucleotides outside the gene matches: 6. CDR1 is SNHLY and CDR2 is FYNNEI in the germline V gene. The CDR3 reads CASSEVGRAGNEQFF. The CDR3 DNA follows: TGTGCCAGCAGTGAAGTGGGGAGGGCAGGCAATGAGCAGTTCTTC.

V is TRBV28 and J is TRBJ2-7; 8 bases align to TRBD1. Germline lookup yields CDR1 MDHEN and CDR2 SYDVKM. J lost 3 bases, V lost 6 bases, and 7 bases had no gene match. This CDR3 is 14 amino acids long. The CDR3 sequence: CASSSGGGDYEQYF. For the CDR3, the DNA is TGTGCCAGCAGCTCAGGGGGCGGGGACTACGAGCAGTACTTC.

This sequence joins TRBV27 and TRBJ2-5; D gene ambiguous. Germline CDR1 is MNHEY and CDR2 is SMNVEV (reference sequence). Trimming took 5 bases from V and 1 from J, leaving 8 bases between them. The CDR3 length is 13 residues. CDR3 loop: CASSPLFQETQYF. In DNA, the CDR3 is TGTGCCAGCAGTCCCCTATTCCAAGAGACCCAGTACTTC.

The chain combines TRBV7-9 with TRBJ2-3; 8 bases are a match to TRBD2. Looked up from germline, CDR1 is SEHNR and CDR2 is FQNEAQ (reference sequence). This CDR3 is 14 amino acids long. The V and J ends lost 1 base and 4 bases, in that order; junction bases with no gene match: 1. The CDR3 loop is CASSLVSGADTQYF. The CDR3 coding sequence is TGTGCCAGCAGCTTAGTTAGCGGGGCAGATACGCAGTATTTT.